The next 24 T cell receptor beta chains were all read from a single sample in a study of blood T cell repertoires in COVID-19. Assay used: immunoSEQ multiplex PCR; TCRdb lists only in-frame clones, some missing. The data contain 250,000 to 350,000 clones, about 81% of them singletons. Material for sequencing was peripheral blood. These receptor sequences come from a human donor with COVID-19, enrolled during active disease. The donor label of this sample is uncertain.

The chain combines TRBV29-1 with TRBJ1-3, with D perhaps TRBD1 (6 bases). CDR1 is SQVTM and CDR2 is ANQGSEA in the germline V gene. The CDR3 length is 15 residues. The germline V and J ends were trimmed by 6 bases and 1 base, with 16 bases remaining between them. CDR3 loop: CSVATGTESGNTIYF. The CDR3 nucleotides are TGCAGCGTCGCGACAGGCACCGAATCTGGAAACACCATATATTTT.

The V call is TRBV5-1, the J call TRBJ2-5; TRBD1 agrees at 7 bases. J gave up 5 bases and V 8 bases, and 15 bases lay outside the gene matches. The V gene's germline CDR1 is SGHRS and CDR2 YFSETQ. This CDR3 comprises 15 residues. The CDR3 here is CASTLTGQLKETQYF. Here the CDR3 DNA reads TGCGCCAGTACCCTGACGGGACAGCTTAAGGAGACCCAGTACTTC. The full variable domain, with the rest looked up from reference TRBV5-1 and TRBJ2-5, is KAGVTQTPRYLIKTRGQQVTLSCSPISGHRSVSWYQQTPGQGLQFLFEYFSETQRNKGNFPGRFSGRQFSNSRSEMNVSTLELGDSALYLCASTLTGQLKETQYFGPGTRLLVL.

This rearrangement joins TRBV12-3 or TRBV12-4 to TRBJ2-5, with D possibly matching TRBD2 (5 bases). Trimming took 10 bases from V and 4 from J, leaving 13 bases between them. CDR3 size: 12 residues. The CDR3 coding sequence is TGTGCCACGCAACCCGAGGGAGAGACCCAGTACTTC. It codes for CATQPEGETQYF.

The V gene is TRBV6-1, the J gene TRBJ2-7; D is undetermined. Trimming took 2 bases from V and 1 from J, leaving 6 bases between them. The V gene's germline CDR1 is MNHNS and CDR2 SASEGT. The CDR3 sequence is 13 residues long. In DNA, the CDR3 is TGTGCCAGCAGTGAAATCTCTTCCTACGAGCAGTACTTC. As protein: CASSEISSYEQYF.

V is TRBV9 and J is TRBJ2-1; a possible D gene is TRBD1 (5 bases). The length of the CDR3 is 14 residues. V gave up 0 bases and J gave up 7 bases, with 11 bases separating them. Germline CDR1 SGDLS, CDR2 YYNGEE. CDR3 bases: TGTGCCAGCAGCGTAGGCAGGGCAGGGAATGAGCAGTTCTTC. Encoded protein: CASSVGRAGNEQFF.

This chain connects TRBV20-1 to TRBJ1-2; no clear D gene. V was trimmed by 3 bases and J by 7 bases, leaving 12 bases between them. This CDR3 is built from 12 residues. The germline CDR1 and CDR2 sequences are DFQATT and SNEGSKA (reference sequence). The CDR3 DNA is TGCAGTGCTAGTTTCGTCCGGGTTGGCTACACCTTC. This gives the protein CSASFVRVGYTF.

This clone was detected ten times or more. The CDR3 DNA reads TGTGCCAGTAGCATCGGCGATGGACAGGGGGAGACCCAGTACTTC. Translating it yields CASSIGDGQGETQYF. The V and J genes are TRBV19 and TRBJ2-5; 9 bases map to TRBD1. With V trimmed by 6 bases and J by 5 bases, 10 bases remained unmatched. The CDR3 has 15 residues. Germline V gene lookup returns CDR1 LNHDA and CDR2 SQIVND (reference sequence).

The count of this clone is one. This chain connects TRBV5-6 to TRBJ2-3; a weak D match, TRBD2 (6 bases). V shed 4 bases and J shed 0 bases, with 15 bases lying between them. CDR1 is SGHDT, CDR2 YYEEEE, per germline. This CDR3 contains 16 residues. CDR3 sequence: CASSPLVGGSTDTQYF. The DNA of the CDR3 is TGTGCCAGCAGCCCCCTAGTGGGGGGAAGCACAGATACGCAGTATTTT.

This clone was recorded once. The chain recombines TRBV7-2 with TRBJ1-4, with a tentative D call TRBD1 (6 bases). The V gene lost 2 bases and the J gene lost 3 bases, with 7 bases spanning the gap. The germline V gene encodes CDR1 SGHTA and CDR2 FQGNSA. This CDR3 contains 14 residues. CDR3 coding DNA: TGTGCCAGCAGCTTAAGGACAGCTAATGAAAAACTGTTTTTT. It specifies CASSLRTANEKLFF. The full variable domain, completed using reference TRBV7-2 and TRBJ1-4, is GAGVSQSPSNKVTEKGKDVELRCDPISGHTALYWYRQSLGQGLEFLIYFQGNSAPDKSGLPSDRFSAERTGGSVSTLTIQRTQQEDSAVYLCASSLRTANEKLFFGSGTQLSVL.

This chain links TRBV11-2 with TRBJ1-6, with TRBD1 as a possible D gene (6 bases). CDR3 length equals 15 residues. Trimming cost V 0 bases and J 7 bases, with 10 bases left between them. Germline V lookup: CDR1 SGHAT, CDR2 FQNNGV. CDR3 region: CASSLDTGNNSPLHF. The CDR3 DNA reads TGTGCCAGCAGCTTAGATACAGGGAACAATTCACCCCTCCACTTT.

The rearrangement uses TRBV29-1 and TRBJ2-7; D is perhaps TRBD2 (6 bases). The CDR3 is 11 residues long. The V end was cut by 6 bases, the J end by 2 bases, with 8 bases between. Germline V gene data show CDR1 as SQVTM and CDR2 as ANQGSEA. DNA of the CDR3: TGCAGCGTCCGGGAGACCTACGAGCAGTACTTC. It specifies CSVRETYEQYF.

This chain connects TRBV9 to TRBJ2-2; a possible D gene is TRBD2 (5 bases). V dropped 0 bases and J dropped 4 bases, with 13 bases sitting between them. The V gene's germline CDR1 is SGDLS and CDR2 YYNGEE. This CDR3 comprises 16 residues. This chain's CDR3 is CASSVGLAGTTGELFF. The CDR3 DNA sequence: TGTGCCAGCAGCGTAGGTCTGGCGGGCACCACCGGGGAGCTGTTTTTT.

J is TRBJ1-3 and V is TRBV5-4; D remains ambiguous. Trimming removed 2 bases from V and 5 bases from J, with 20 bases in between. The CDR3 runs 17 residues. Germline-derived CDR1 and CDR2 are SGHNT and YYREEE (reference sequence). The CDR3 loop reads CASSFGGMGMGRNTIYF. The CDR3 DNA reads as TGTGCCAGCAGCTTCGGAGGGATGGGAATGGGTAGAAACACCATATATTTT.

The CDR3 DNA reads as TGTGCCAGCAGCTTAAGACAGAACTATGGCTACACCTTC. It translates to CASSLRQNYGYTF. The rearrangement uses TRBV7-2 and TRBJ1-2; perhaps TRBD1 as D (5 bases). Trimming stripped 2 bases from V and 2 bases from J, with 6 bases between. The CDR3 runs to 13 residues. Germline V gene sequence: CDR1 SGHTA, CDR2 FQGNSA.

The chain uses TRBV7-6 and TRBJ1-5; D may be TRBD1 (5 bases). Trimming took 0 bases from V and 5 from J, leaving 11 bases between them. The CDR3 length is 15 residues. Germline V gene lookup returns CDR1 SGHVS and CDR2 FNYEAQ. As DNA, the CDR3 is TGTGCCAGCAGCTTAGCAGGGCAGGGTCATCAGCCCCAGCATTTT. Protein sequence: CASSLAGQGHQPQHF.

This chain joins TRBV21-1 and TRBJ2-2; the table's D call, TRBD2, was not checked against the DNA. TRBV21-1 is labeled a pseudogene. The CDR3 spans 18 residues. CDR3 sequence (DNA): TGTGCCAGCAGCAAAGTGAGGGGGACTAGCGGGAGTAGGGAGGAGCTGTTTTTT. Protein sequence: CASSKVRGTSGSREELFF.

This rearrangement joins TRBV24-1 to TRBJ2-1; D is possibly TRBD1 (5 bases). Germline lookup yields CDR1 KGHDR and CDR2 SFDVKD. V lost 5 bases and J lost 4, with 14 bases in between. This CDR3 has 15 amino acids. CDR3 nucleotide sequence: TGTGCCACCAGTGCCTTGGGGCAGCAATACAATGAGCAGTTCTTC. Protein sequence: CATSALGQQYNEQFF.

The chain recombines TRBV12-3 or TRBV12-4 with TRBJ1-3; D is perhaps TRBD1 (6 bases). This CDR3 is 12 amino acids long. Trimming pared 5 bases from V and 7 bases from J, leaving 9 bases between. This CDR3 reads CASSSRGNTIYF. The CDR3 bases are TGTGCCAGCAGTAGCAGGGGTAACACCATATATTTT.

Here the CDR3 reads CASSPPAGGAEQFF. The CDR3 coding sequence is TGTGCCAGTAGCCCCCCAGCCGGGGGAGCAGAGCAGTTCTTC. The chain employs TRBV19 and TRBJ2-1, with a weak D call TRBD2 (6 bases). Germline V gives CDR1 LNHDA, CDR2 SQIVND (reference sequence). Trimming took off 6 bases at V and 10 bases at J, with 19 bases between the two ends. The CDR3 covers 14 residues.

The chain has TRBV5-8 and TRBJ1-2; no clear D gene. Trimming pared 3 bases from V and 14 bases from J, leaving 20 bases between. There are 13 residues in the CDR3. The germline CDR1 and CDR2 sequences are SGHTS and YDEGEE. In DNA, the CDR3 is TGTGCCAGCAGCTGGGCAGGTCGCACCTCGGGGACCTTC. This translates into CASSWAGRTSGTF.

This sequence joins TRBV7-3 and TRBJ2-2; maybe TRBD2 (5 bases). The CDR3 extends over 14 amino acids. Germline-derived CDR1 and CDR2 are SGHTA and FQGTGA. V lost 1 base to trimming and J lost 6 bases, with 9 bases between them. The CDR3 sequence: CASSLIRDAGELFF. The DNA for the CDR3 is TGTGCCAGCAGCTTAATTCGGGATGCCGGGGAGCTGTTTTTT.

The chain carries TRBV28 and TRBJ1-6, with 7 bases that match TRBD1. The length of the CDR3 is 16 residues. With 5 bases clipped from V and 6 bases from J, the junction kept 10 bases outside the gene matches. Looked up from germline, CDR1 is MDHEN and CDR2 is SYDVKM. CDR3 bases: TGTGCCAGCAGTACCCAGGAGGGGGCGCTTAATTCACCCCTCCACTTT. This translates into CASSTQEGALNSPLHF.

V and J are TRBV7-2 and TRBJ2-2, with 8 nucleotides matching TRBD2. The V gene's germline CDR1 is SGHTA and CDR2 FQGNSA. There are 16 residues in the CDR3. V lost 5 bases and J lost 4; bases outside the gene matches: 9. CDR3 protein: CASSQAPGGLTGELFF. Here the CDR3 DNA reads TGTGCCAGCAGCCAAGCCCCGGGGGGGCTCACCGGGGAGCTGTTTTTT.

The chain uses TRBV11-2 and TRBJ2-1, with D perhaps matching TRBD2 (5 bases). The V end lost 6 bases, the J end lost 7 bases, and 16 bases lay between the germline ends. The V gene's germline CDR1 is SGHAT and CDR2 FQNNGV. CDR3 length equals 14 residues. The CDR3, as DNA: TGTGCCAGCAGGCGACGGCTAGCAATTAATGAGCAGTTCTTC. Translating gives CASRRRLAINEQFF.